This T cell receptor (beta chain) stems from a study of CD8 T cells in ankylosing spondylitis. General study findings and limits: A TCR beta motif of about 8 highly homologous variants appeared characteristic of ankylosing spondylitis blood.

TCRdb fed the 5' RACE reads into MiXCR, producing one record per CDR3 protein. The sample contains a few hundred thousand distinct CDR3 sequences, about a fifth of which appear only once. CDR1 and CDR2 (germline): DFQATT, SNEGSKA (reference sequence). V lost 0 bases and J 7 bases, leaving 13 bases between the germline ends. The CDR3 consists of 14 residues. With regard to this clonotype: The antigen is undetermined.

This rearrangement joins TRBV20-1 to TRBJ1-5; possible D gene TRBD1, 5 bases. This TCR was recovered from a male donor with ankylosing spondylitis. Source material: blood, either unsorted or a sorted T cell fraction (not recorded which). CDR3 residues: CSARDNRGGQPQHF. The CDR3 bases are TGCAGTGCTAGAGATAATAGGGGAGGCCAGCCCCAGCATTTT.